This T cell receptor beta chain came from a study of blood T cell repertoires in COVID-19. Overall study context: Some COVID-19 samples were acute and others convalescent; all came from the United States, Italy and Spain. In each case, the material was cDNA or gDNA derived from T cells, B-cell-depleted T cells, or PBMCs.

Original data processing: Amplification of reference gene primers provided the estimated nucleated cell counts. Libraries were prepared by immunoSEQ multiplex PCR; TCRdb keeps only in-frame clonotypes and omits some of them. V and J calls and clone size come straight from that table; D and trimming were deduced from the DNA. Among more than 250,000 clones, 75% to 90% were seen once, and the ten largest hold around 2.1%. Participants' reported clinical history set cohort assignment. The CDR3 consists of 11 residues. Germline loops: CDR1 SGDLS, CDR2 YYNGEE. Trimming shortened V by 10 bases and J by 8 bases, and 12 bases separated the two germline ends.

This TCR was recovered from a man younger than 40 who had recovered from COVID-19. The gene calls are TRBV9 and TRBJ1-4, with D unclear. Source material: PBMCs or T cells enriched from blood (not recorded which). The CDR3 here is CAPRSREKLFF. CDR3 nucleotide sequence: TGTGCCCCCCGCTCGAGGGAAAAACTGTTTTTT.